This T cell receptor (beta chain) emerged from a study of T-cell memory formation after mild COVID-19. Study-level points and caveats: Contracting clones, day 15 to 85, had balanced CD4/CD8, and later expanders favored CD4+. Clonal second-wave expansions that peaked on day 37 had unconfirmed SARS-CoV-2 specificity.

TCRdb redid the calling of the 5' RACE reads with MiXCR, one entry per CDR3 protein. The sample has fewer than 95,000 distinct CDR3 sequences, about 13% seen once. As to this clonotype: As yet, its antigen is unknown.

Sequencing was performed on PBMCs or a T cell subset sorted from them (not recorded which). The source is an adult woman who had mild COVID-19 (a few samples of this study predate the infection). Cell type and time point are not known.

CDR3 loop: CASSSGLGYEQYF. CDR3 sequence (DNA): TGTGCCAGCAGTTCGGGACTAGGATACGAGCAGTACTTC. The V and J genes are TRBV12-3 or TRBV12-4 and TRBJ2-7; 8 bases map to TRBD2. V lost 4 bases and J lost 4; bases outside the gene matches: 3. The CDR3 is made up of 13 amino acids.